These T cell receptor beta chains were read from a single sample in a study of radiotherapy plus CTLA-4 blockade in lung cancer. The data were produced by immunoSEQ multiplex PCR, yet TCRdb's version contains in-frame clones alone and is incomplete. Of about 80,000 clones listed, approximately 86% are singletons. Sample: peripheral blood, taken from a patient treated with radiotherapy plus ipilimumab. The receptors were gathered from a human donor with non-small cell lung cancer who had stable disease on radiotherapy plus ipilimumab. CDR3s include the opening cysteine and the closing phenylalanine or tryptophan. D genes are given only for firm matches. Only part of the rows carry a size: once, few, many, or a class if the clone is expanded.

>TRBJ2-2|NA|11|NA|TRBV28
CASSFLGELFF
TGTGCCAGCAGTTTCCTGGGGGAGCTGTTTTTT
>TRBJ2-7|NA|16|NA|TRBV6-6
CASLQGVEGGSYEQYF
TGTGCCAGCCTCCAAGGGGTGGAGGGAGGCTCCTACGAGCAGTACTTC
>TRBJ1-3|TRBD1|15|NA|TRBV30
CAWSVAGGSGNTIYF
TGTGCCTGGAGTGTGGCAGGGGGCTCTGGAAACACCATATATTTT
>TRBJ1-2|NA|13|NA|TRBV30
CAWSQGRIYGYTF
TGTGCCTGGTCGCAGGGGCGGATCTATGGCTACACCTTC
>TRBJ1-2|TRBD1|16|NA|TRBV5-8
CASSPTGQGHNYGYTF
TGTGCCAGCAGCCCGACCGGACAGGGACATAACTATGGCTACACCTTC
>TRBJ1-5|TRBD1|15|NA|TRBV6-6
CASSPSGQLNQPQHF
TGTGCCAGCAGTCCTTCGGGACAGTTAAATCAGCCCCAGCATTTT
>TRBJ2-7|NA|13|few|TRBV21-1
CASSKGTGFEQYF
TGTGCCAGCAGCAAGGGGACAGGGTTCGAGCAGTACTTC
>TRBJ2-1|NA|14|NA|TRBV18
CASSPKGAYNEQFF
TGTGCCAGCTCACCGAAGGGGGCCTACAATGAGCAGTTCTTC
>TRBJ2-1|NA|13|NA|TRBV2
CASSRSRVDEQFF
TGTGCCAGCAGCCGAAGCAGGGTCGATGAGCAGTTCTTC
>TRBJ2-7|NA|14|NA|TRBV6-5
CASSGQGGSYEQYF
TGTGCCAGCAGTGGGCAAGGGGGCTCCTACGAGCAGTACTTC
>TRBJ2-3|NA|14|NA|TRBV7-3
CASSLRPPPDTQYF
TGTGCCAGCAGCTTAAGGCCACCTCCTGATACGCAGTATTTT
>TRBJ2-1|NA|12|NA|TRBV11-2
CASSIRRNEQFF
TGTGCCAGCAGTATTAGGCGGAATGAGCAGTTCTTC
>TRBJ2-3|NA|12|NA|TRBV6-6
CASTQGSGTQYF
TGTGCCAGCACCCAGGGGTCAGGTACGCAGTATTTT
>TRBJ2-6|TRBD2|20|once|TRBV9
CASSVATTSGRGSGANVLTF
TGTGCCAGCAGCGTAGCTACTACTAGCGGGAGAGGATCTGGGGCCAACGTCCTGACTTTC
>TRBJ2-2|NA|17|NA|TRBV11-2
CASSFDFGGGDTGELFF
TGTGCCAGCAGCTTTGATTTCGGGGGTGGCGACACCGGGGAGCTGTTTTTT
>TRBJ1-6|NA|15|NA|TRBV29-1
CSVVEDSSYNSPLHF
TGCAGCGTTGTAGAAGATAGCTCCTATAATTCACCCCTCCACTTT
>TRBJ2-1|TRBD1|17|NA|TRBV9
CASSTRQGWSSYNEQFF
TGTGCCAGCAGCACCCGACAGGGTTGGAGCTCCTACAATGAGCAGTTCTTC
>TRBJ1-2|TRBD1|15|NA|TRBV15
CATSGLGQGMDGYTF
TGTGCCACCAGCGGCCTCGGACAGGGGATGGATGGCTACACCTTC
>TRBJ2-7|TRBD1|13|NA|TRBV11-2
CASSLDRAYEQYF
TGTGCCAGCAGCCTCGACAGGGCCTACGAGCAGTACTTC